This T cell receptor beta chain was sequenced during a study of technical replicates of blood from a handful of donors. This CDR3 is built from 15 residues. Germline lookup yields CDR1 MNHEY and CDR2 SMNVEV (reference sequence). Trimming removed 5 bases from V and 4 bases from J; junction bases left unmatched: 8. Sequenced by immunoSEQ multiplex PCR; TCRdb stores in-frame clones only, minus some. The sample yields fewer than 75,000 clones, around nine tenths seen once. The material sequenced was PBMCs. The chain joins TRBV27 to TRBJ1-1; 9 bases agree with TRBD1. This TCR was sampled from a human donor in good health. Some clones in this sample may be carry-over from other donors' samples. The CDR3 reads CASSKDRGVGTEAFF. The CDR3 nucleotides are TGTGCCAGCAGTAAAGACAGGGGGGTAGGCACTGAAGCTTTCTTT.